The present T cell receptor beta chain was sequenced within a study of prognosis after radiotherapy for stage I lung cancer. The CDR3 is 16 residues long. Germline CDR1 SGDLS, CDR2 YYNGEE. Trimming cost V 0 bases and J 1 base; bases outside gene matches: 7. Starting from genomic DNA, TCR beta CDR3 was amplified through two-round multiplex PCR. Primers targeting each individual TRBV and TRBJ gene were applied in first-round PCR. Each CDR3 protein gets one entry after TCRdb re-called the multiplex PCR reads with MiXCR. The sample holds about 20,000 distinct CDR3 sequences, roughly 43% seen once. This clonotype was observed many times.

The chain is built from TRBV9 and TRBJ2-7; 7 positions match TRBD2. Material: PBMCs, obtained before or after stereotactic body radiation therapy (not recorded which). The sequence came from a donor over 45 with non-small cell lung cancer. The CDR3 sequence is CASSVGPSGGSYEQYF. The CDR3 DNA sequence: TGTGCCAGCAGCGTAGGTCCTAGCGGAGGGTCCTACGAGCAGTACTTC. The complete variable domain, with remaining parts taken from reference TRBV9 and TRBJ2-7, reads DSGVTQTPKHLITATGQRVTLRCSPRSGDLSVYWYQQSLDQGLQFLIQYYNGEERAKGNILERFSAQQFPDLHSELNLSSLELGDSALYFCASSVGPSGGSYEQYFGPGTRLTVT.